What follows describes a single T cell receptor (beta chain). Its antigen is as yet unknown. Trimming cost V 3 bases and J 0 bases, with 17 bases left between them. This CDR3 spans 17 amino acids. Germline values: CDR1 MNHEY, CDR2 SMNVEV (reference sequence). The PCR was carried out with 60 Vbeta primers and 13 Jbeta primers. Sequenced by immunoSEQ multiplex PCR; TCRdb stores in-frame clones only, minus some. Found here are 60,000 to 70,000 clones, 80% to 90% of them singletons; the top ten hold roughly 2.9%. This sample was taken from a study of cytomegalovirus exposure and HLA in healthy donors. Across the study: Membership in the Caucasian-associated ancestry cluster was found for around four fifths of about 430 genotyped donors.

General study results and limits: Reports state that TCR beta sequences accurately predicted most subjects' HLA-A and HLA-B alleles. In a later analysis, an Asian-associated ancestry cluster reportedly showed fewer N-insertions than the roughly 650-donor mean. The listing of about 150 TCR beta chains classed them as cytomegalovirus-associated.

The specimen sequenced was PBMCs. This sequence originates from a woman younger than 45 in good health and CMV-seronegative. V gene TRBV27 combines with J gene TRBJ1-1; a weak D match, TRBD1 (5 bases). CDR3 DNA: TGTGCCAGCAGTTTGGGAGGACCGGGGCGTATGAACACTGAAGCTTTCTTT. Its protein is CASSLGGPGRMNTEAFF.